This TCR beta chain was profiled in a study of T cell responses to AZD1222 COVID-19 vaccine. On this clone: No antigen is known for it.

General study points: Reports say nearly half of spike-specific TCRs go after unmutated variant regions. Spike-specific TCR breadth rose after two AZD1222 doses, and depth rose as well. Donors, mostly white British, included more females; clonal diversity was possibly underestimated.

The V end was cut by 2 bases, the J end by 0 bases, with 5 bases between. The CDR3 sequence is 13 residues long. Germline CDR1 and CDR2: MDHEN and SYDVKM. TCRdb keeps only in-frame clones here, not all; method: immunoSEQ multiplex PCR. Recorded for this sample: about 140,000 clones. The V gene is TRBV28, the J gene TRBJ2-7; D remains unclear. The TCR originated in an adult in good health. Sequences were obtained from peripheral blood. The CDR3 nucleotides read TGTGCCAGCAGTTTAGTGGGCTCCTACGAGCAGTACTTC. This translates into CASSLVGSYEQYF.